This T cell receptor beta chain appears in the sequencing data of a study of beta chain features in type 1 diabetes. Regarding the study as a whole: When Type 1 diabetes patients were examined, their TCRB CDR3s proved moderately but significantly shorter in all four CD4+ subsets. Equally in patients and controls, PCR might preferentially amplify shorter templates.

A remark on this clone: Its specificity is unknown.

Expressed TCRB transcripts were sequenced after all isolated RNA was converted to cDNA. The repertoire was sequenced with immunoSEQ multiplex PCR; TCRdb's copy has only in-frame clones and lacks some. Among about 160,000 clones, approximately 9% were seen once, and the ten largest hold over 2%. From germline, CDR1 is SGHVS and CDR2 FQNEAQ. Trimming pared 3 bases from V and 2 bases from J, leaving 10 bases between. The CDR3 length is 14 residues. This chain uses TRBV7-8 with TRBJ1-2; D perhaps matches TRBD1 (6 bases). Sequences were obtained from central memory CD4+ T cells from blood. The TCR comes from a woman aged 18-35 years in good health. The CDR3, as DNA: TGTGCCAGCAGCTTGGACAGTCGAAACTATGGCTACACCTTC. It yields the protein CASSLDSRNYGYTF. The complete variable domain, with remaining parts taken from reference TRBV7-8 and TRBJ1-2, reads GAGVSQSPRYKVAKRGQDVALRCDPISGHVSLFWYQQALGQGPEFLTYFQNEAQLDKSGLPSDRFFAERPEGSVSTLKIQRTQQEDSAVYLCASSLDSRNYGYTFGSGTRLTVV.